The present T cell receptor (beta chain) was sequenced within a study of blood T cell repertoires in COVID-19. The wider study: Researchers got acute and convalescent COVID-19 samples from the United States, Italy and Spain. T cells, B-cell-depleted T cells, or PBMCs supplied cDNA or gDNA.

Original methodology: How many nucleated cells were present was estimated from reference gene primer amplification. This table comes from immunoSEQ multiplex PCR, and its TCRdb copy is limited to in-frame clones, with some not included. V, J and clone size derive from that table, while D and trimming were established from the DNA sequence. The table records 250,000 to 300,000 clones, 81% of them present only once. This CDR3 has 14 residues. Germline V gene sequence: CDR1 LNHDA, CDR2 SQIVND (reference sequence). V trimming: 3 bases; J trimming: 5 bases; junction bases outside the gene matches: 6. The receptor was isolated from a woman aged 60 to 75 with active or convalescent COVID-19. The chain joins TRBV19 to TRBJ1-2; TRBD1 agrees at 7 bases. Sequenced material: peripheral blood. The CDR3, as DNA: TGTGCCAGTAGTATTGGGGACAGAACTTATGGCTACACCTTC. Its protein is CASSIGDRTYGYTF.